The 13 T cell receptor beta chains given below trace back to one sample, sequenced in a study of T cell repertoires in cytomegalovirus infection. TCRdb redid the calling of the reads with MiXCR, one entry per CDR3 protein. The top ten clones hold roughly 15% of a sample with a few hundred thousand distinct CDR3 sequences, 20% to 25% of them seen once. Their antigen targets remain unknown. The sample consisted of cultured PBMCs, taken from culture after CMV antigen stimulation. The receptors were sampled from a human donor in good health (CMV status not recorded). Some clones in this sample may be carry-over from other donors' samples.

This clonotype appeared a few times. The chain recombines TRBV29-1 with TRBJ2-2; TRBD2 agrees at 10 bases. The CDR3 consists of 16 residues. The ends lost 2 bases at V and 5 bases at J; junction bases unmatched: 8. CDR1 is SQVTM, CDR2 ANQGSEA, per germline. The DNA of the CDR3 is TGCAGCGTTGAATGGGGGACTAGCGAATCGACCGGGGAGCTGTTTTTT. It specifies CSVEWGTSESTGELFF.

The chain recombines TRBV7-8 with TRBJ1-4; 11 positions match TRBD1. J gave up 8 bases and V 4 bases, and 3 bases lay outside the gene matches. Germline V gives CDR1 SGHVS, CDR2 FQNEAQ. This CDR3 has 14 residues. The CDR3 region has the DNA TGTGCCAGCAGCTCCCGGGACAGGGGGGAAAAACTGTTTTTT. It specifies CASSSRDRGEKLFF.

This clonotype has ten or more counts. This chain uses TRBV7-2 with TRBJ2-1; 8 bases fit TRBD2. V lost 4 bases, J lost 6 bases, and 5 bases stayed unmatched. This CDR3 spans 14 amino acids. From germline, CDR1 is SGHTA and CDR2 FQGNSA. The CDR3 bases are TGTGCCAGCAGCTCGGTGGGACTAGTCAATGAGCAGTTCTTC. This translates into CASSSVGLVNEQFF.

A single count supports this clonotype. This chain connects TRBV4-1 to TRBJ2-7; 10 bases map to TRBD2. J lost 3 bases, V lost 2 bases, and 7 bases had no gene match. CDR3 length: 16 amino acids. The germline V gene has CDR1 MGHRA and CDR2 YSYEKL. This CDR3 is CASSQSTGLAIYEQYF. CDR3 DNA sequence: TGCGCCAGCAGCCAATCCACGGGACTAGCGATCTACGAGCAGTACTTC.

This clonotype was observed many times. V gene TRBV7-3 combines with J gene TRBJ1-1; no definite D call. Germline V CDR1 and CDR2: SGHTA, FQGTGA. V lost 4 bases, J lost 6 bases, and 6 bases lay in between. The CDR3 has 11 residues. The CDR3 loop reads CASSSWAEAFF. In nucleotides, the CDR3 is TGTGCCAGCAGCTCGTGGGCTGAAGCTTTCTTT.

This clonotype was recorded only once. The chain links TRBV20-1 to TRBJ2-7; 7 positions agree with TRBD1. Unmatched junction bases numbered 3, after V lost 1 base and J lost 3 bases. The germline V gene has CDR1 DFQATT and CDR2 SNEGSKA (reference sequence). The CDR3 runs to 13 residues. In DNA form, the CDR3 reads TGCAGTGCTAGAGGGGACAGAGTCTACGAGCAGTACTTC. Translated: CSARGDRVYEQYF.

This clonotype was picked up a small number of times. The chain is built from TRBV28 and TRBJ2-7; TRBD2 matches at 10 bases. V lost 7 bases and J lost 3; bases outside the gene matches: 9. Per the germline V gene, CDR1 is MDHEN and CDR2 is SYDVKM. CDR3 length equals 15 residues. This CDR3 reads CASTGGRTSGYEQYF. As DNA, the CDR3 is TGTGCCAGCACAGGAGGCCGGACTAGCGGCTACGAGCAGTACTTC.

The CDR3 bases are TGCGCCAGCAGCTTGAGATGGAGCACAGGGATTGATTCCCAGTACTTC. It is translated as CASSLRWSTGIDSQYF. V gene TRBV5-1 combines with J gene TRBJ2-5; maybe TRBD1 (6 bases). The CDR3 is 16 residues long. The V gene lost 1 base and the J gene lost 9 bases, with 22 bases spanning the gap. Germline values: CDR1 SGHRS, CDR2 YFSETQ.

The table lists this clonotype with a few counts. The V call is TRBV29-1, the J call TRBJ2-5; a possible D gene is TRBD1 (6 bases). Germline V lookup: CDR1 SQVTM, CDR2 ANQGSEA. The CDR3 is made up of 14 amino acids. Trimming took 4 bases from V and 3 from J, leaving 15 bases between them. In DNA, the CDR3 is TGCAGCGTTGTGGGGGCATCAGCGAAAGAGACCCAGTACTTC. Encoded protein: CSVVGASAKETQYF.

The rearrangement joins TRBV4-1 to TRBJ2-3, with 9 bases identical to TRBD1. Germline V gene sequence: CDR1 MGHRA, CDR2 YSYEKL. The CDR3 length is 16 residues. Trimming took 2 bases from V and 3 from J; bases not matched to a gene: 6. CDR3 region: CASSQTGGRLTDTQYF. The CDR3 nucleotides read TGCGCCAGCAGCCAAACAGGGGGCCGTTTAACAGATACGCAGTATTTT.

The CDR3 bases are TGTGCCTGGAGTGCCGCGGGACGCAATCAGCCCCAGCATTTT. Encoded protein: CAWSAAGRNQPQHF. This rearrangement joins TRBV30 to TRBJ1-5; maybe TRBD1 (5 bases). CDR1 and CDR2 from the germline V gene are GTSNPN and SVGIG (reference sequence). CDR3 length equals 14 residues. V was trimmed by 1 base and J by 2 bases, leaving 9 bases between them.

This clonotype was seen a few times. V usage is TRBV28 and J usage is TRBJ2-3; a weak D match, TRBD1 (5 bases). Deletions cut 6 bases from V and 5 bases from J, with 9 bases between. There are 12 residues in the CDR3. CDR1 and CDR2 (germline): MDHEN, SYDVKM. This CDR3 reads CASRSTEDTQYF. The CDR3 nucleotides read TGTGCCAGCAGATCGACAGAAGATACGCAGTATTTT.

The CDR3 reads CASSYGFGGNTHEQFF. Here the CDR3 DNA reads TGTGCCAGCAGCTATGGTTTCGGCGGGAATACTCATGAGCAGTTCTTC. V usage is TRBV11-1 and J usage is TRBJ2-1, with TRBD2 as a possible D gene (6 bases). With 4 bases removed from V and 8 bases from J, the gap between germline ends came to 21 bases. Germline loops: CDR1 SGHAT, CDR2 FQDESV (reference sequence). The CDR3 loop spans 16 amino acids. The entire variable domain, with the rest obtained from reference TRBV11-1 and TRBJ2-1, is as follows: EAEVAQSPRYKITEKSQAVAFWCDPISGHATLYWYRQILGQGPELLVQFQDESVVDDSQLPKDRFSAERLKGVDSTLKIQPAELGDSAMYLCASSYGFGGNTHEQFFGPGTRLTVL.